This T cell receptor (beta chain) was captured by sequencing in a study of blood T cells in healthy people across ages. Looking at the study overall: Per every two T cells, about one barcoded beta molecule was captured by template switching. Whole-study findings and limits: Higher diversity and more naive CD4+ cells were features of long-lived donors, compared to aged donors. Observed TCR beta diversity showed a strong correlation with the percentage of naive T cells as measured by flow cytometry.

V lost 0 bases and J lost 1, with 22 bases in between. The CDR3 runs to 19 residues. Looked up from germline, CDR1 is SGHTS and CDR2 is YDEGEE. Combining a sample-barcoded 5' primer with a J-beta primer mix, a second PCR ran for roughly 7 to 11 cycles. TCRdb used MiXCR to reprocess the 5' RACE reads, holding one entry per CDR3 protein. The profile shows about 640,000 distinct CDR3 sequences, roughly 58% of them singletons. Comments on this clonotype: Its antigen is unknown.

Drawing of peripheral blood yielded about 10 milliliters from each donor. The source material was blood. V and J are TRBV5-8 and TRBJ2-5; D is perhaps TRBD1 or TRBD2 (5 bases each). This TCR came from a man between 60 and 75 years old in good health. The CDR3 nucleotides are TGTGCCAGCAGCTTGGGATTCGGGCGGGCCGGGGCCACCCAAGAGACCCAGTACTTC. Its protein is CASSLGFGRAGATQETQYF.